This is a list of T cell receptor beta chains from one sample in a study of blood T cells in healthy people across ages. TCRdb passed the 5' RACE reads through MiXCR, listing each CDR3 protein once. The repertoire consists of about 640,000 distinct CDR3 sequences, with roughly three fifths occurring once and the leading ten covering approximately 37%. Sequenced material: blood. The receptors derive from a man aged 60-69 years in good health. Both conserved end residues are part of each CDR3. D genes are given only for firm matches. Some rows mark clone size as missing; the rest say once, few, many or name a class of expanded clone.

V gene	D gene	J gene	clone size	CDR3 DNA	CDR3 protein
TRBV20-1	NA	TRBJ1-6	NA	TGCAGTGCTAGAGACCCCAGGGATGCGCATAATTCACCCCTCCACTTT	CSARDPRDAHNSPLHF
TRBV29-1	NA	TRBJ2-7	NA	TGCAGCGTTGGTAGCGCCTCCGGGTCCGAGCAGTACTTC	CSVGSASGSEQYF
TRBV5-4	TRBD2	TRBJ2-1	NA	TGTGCCAGCAGCGGGGGACTAGCTGCGGTTCAGTTCTTC	CASSGGLAAVQFF
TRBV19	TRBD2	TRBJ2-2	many	TGTGCCAGTGGGGCTAGCGGGGAGGCCGGCGGGGAGCTGTTTTTT	CASGASGEAGGELFF
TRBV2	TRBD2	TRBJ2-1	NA	TGTGCCAGCAGAGTCGCTAGCGGGGGGGCCAATGAGCAGTTCTTC	CASRVASGGANEQFF
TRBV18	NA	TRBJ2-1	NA	TGTGCCAGCTCACCTAATGGGACCCCACTCTCCTACAATGAGCAGTTCTTC	CASSPNGTPLSYNEQFF
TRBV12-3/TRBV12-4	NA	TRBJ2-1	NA	TGTGCCAGCAGCTCAGGTTTGGGAAGGGCTCACAATGAGCAGTTCTTC	CASSSGLGRAHNEQFF
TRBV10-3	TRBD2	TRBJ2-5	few	TGTGCCATCACCGCTAGCGGTCAAGAGACCCAGTACTTC	CAITASGQETQYF
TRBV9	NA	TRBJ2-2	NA	TGTGCCAGCAGCGTAGCTGTCAGGGTGGTTTCGGACACCGGGGAGCTGTTTTTT	CASSVAVRVVSDTGELFF
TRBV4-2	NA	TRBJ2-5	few	TGTGCCAGCAGCCAAGGACTATCCCAAGAGACCCAGTACTTC	CASSQGLSQETQYF
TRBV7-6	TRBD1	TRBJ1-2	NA	TGTGCCAGCAGCTCAAAGACAGGGGGCGATGGCTACACCTTC	CASSSKTGGDGYTF
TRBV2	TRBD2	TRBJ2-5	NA	TGTGCCAGCAGTGAACACCGGGGGGGACAAGAGACCCAGTACTTC	CASSEHRGGQETQYF
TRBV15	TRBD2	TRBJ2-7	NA	TGTGACACCAGCAGCAGTCCTAGCGGGTTAAACTACGAGCAGTACTTC	CDTSSSPSGLNYEQYF
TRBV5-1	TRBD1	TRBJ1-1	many	TGCGCCAGCAGCCCGGGGACAGAGAACACTGAAGCTTTCTTT	CASSPGTENTEAFF
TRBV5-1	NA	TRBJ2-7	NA	TGCGCCAGCAGCTTGGGCACGGGCCTCCGCGAGCAGTACTTC	CASSLGTGLREQYF
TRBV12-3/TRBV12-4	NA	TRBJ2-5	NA	TGTGCCAGCAGTGAGGTTCCTCAAGAGACCCAGTACTTC	CASSEVPQETQYF
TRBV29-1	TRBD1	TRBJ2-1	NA	TGCAGCCTAACCGGGACAGGGCACAATGAGCAGTTCTTC	CSLTGTGHNEQFF
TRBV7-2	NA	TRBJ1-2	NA	TGTGCCAGCACTCAGGGGTTTGGTAACTATGGCTACACCTTC	CASTQGFGNYGYTF
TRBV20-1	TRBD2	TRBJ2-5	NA	TGCAGTGCTAGTTCGGGCGGGGGGGCGAGTGAGCAGTACTTC	CSASSGGGASEQYF
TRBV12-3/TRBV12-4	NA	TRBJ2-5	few	TGTGCCAGCAGTCCCGGAACCAACCAAGAGACCCAGTACTTC	CASSPGTNQETQYF
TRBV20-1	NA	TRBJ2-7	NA	TGCAGTGCTAGAGATTCCCAGGGGGGGTACGAGCAGTACTTC	CSARDSQGGYEQYF
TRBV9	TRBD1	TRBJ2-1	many	TGTGCCAGCAGCCCCCCGCCCGGGACAGGAGACAATGAGCAGTTCTTC	CASSPPPGTGDNEQFF
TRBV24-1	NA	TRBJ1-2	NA	TGTGCCACCAGTGATTGGACAGCCCTGGGCTACACCTTC	CATSDWTALGYTF
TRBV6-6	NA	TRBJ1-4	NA	TGTGCCAGCACTCCGGGATATAATGAAAAACTGTTTTTT	CASTPGYNEKLFF
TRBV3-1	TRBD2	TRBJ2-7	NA	TGTGCCAGCAGCCAAGTGGGACTAGCGGGGCGGCCGGGGTACGAGCAGTACTTC	CASSQVGLAGRPGYEQYF
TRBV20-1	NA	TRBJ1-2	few	TGCAGTGCTAATCCCTCTAACTATGGCTACACCTTC	CSANPSNYGYTF
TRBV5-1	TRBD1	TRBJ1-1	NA	TGCGCCAGCAGCTTGGAGACAGGGGAGAACACTGAAGCTTTCTTT	CASSLETGENTEAFF
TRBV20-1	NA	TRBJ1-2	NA	TGCAGTGCTACAAAAGGGGGGATTGGCTATGGCTACACCTTC	CSATKGGIGYGYTF
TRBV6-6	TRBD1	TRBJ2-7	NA	TGTGCCAGCAGTAAGCCGGGACAGGGGTCCTACGAGCAGTACTTC	CASSKPGQGSYEQYF
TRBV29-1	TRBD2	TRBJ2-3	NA	TGCAGCGCCAGGACTAGCGGATATCCAGATACGCAGTATTTT	CSARTSGYPDTQYF
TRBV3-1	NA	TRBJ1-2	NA	TGTGCCAGCAGCCAAGCCGGTGAAGGGGGCTATGGCTACACCTTC	CASSQAGEGGYGYTF
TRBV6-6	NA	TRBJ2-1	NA	TGTGCCAGCAGTTACCTGGGGGCTGTAGGGAATGAGCAGTTCTTC	CASSYLGAVGNEQFF
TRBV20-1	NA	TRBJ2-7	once	TGCAGTGCTACGACAGGGAGGGAGTCCTACGAGCAGTACTTC	CSATTGRESYEQYF
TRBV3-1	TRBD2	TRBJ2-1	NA	TGTGCCAGCAGGCTAGCGGGGGTTACCGGATGGGATGAGCAGTTCTTC	CASRLAGVTGWDEQFF
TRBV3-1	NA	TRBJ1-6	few	TGTGCCAGCAGCCAAGAGTGGGCCTCTAGTTCACCCCTCCACTTT	CASSQEWASSSPLHF
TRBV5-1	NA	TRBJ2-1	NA	TGCGCCAGCAGCTTGAGCGGTGGGACGGCAATGACGCAGTTCTTC	CASSLSGGTAMTQFF
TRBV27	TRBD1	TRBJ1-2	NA	TGTGCCAGCAGTTTATTCGGGACAGGGTCTGGCTACACCTTC	CASSLFGTGSGYTF
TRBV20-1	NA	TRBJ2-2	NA	TGCAGTGCAAGGGGGGGGGCCGGCACCGGGGAGCTGTTTTTT	CSARGGAGTGELFF
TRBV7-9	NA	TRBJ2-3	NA	TGTGCCAGCAGCCTCCCCCATGGGGGTTCCACAGATACGCAGTATTTT	CASSLPHGGSTDTQYF
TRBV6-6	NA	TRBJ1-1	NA	TGTGCCAGCAGTTACTCGAGGTCGCGGACAGTGAACACTGAAGCTTTCTTT	CASSYSRSRTVNTEAFF
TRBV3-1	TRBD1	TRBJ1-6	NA	TGTGCCAGCAGCCTCACAGGGGCGGGTTCACCCCTCCACTTT	CASSLTGAGSPLHF
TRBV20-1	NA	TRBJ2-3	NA	TGCAGTGCTAGAGCGAGGCCGAAGGGTGATACGCAGTATTTT	CSARARPKGDTQYF
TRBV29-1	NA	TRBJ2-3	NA	TGCAGCGTTGAAGATAGGGAGGATACGCAGTATTTT	CSVEDREDTQYF
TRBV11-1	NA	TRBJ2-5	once	TGTGCCAGCAGCTCGGACCAGCAAGAGACCCAGTACTTC	CASSSDQQETQYF
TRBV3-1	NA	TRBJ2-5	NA	TGTGCCAGCAGCCAAGAAACAGAAAGGGAGACCCAGTACTTC	CASSQETERETQYF
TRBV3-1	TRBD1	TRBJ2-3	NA	TGTGCCAGCTCGACAGGGGAGGGCACAGATACGCAGTATTTT	CASSTGEGTDTQYF
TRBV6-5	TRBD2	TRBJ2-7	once	TGTGCCAGCAGTTCCGTCAGCATAGCGGGGTCAAGCTACGAGCAGTACTTC	CASSSVSIAGSSYEQYF
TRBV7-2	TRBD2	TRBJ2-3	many	TGTGCCAGCAGCACGGGACTAGCGGGTTCGGGTACGCAGTATTTT	CASSTGLAGSGTQYF
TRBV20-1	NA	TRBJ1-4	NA	TGCAGTGCTAGTAGCGGGACGGCAACTAATGAAAAACTGTTTTTT	CSASSGTATNEKLFF
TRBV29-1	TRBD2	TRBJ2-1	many	TGCAGCGTAACCATAGCGGGGGGGCTTTATAATGAGCAGTTCTTC	CSVTIAGGLYNEQFF
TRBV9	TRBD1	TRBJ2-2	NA	TGTGCCAGCAGCTACAGGGGAGCGAACACCGGGGAGCTGTTTTTT	CASSYRGANTGELFF
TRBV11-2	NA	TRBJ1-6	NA	TGTGCCAGCAGCTTATTATCTAATTCACCCCTCCACTTT	CASSLLSNSPLHF
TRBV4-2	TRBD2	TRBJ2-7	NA	TGTGCCAGCAGTCCCGGACTAGCGGGGGGCCTTGACTACGAGCAGTACTTC	CASSPGLAGGLDYEQYF
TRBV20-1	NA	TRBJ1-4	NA	TGCAGTGCCCCCATTCCGGGACAAGTCAATGAAAAACTGTTTTTT	CSAPIPGQVNEKLFF